This T cell receptor (beta chain) was profiled in a study of T-cell reconstitution after alpha-beta-depleted transplantation in children. The TCRbeta library incorporated unique molecular identifiers. TCRdb re-derived calls from the PCR reads in MiXCR, one entry per CDR3 protein. The table shows 200,000 to 250,000 distinct CDR3 sequences, with more than 7.5% occurring only once. Germline V CDR1 and CDR2: SGHRS, YFSETQ. This CDR3 contains 15 residues. V was cut by 0 bases and J by 7 bases, with 11 bases left in between. The table lists this clonotype with many counts. J is TRBJ1-6 and V is TRBV5-1; D remains unclear. This TCR derives from a human donor who donated a stem cell graft to a child with SCID. This material consisted of PBMCs from the stem cell graft donor, taken from the stem cell graft. CDR3 DNA sequence: TGCGCCAGCAGCTTGGGCGGCTCCGGGAATTCACCCCTCCACTTT. Its translation is CASSLGGSGNSPLHF.